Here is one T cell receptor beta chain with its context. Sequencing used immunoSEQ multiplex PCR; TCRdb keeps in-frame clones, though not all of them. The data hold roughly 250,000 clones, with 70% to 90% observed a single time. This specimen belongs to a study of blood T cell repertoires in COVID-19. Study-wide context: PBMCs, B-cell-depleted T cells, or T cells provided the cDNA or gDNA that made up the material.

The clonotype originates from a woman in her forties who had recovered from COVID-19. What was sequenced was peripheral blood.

CDR3 DNA sequence: TGTGCCAGCAGCTTAGGACTAGCGGGGTATACGCAGTATTTT. Its protein is CASSLGLAGYTQYF. This sequence joins TRBV7-2 and TRBJ2-3; 11 bases map to TRBD2. J gave up 7 bases and V 1 base, and 1 base lay outside the gene matches. Germline CDR1 reads SGHTA; CDR2 reads FQGNSA. The CDR3 length is 14 residues.